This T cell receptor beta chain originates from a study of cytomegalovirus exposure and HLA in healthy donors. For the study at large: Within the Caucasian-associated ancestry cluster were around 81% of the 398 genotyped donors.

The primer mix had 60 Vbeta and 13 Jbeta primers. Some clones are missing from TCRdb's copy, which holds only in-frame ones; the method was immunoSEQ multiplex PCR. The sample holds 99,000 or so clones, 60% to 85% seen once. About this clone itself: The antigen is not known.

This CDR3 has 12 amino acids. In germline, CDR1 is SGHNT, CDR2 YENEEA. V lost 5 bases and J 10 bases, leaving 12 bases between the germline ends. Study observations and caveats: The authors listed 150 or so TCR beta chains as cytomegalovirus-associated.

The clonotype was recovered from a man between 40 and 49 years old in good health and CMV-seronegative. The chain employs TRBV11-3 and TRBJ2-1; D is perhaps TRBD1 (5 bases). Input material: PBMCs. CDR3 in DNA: TGTGCCAGCAGCCCCAGGGCGTCCGAGCAGTTCTTC. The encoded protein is CASSPRASEQFF.